This T cell receptor beta chain was identified during a study of early T cells in non-severe SARS-CoV-2 infection (dated by TCRdb to the early 2020s). About the investigation overall: TCR sequencing used bulk RNA from unsorted whole blood, so alpha and beta chains could not be paired.

Here is what the overall study found, with its caveats: VDJdb matching was skewed toward anti-spike CD8 responses and likely underestimated virus-specific expansions by missing private and CD4 specificities.

Set within a cohort of healthcare workers in London, UK, this nested case-control study involved weekly PCR testing of nasopharyngeal swabs along with blood sampling. Healthcare workers were recruited during the week of the UK lockdown, between 23 and 31 March 2020, and followed weekly for up to roughly 15 weeks. CDR1 and CDR2 (SGDLS, YYNGEE) derive from the germline V gene. The CDR3, from cysteine to phenylalanine, totals 15 residues. The DNA shown is the 45-base CDR3, in frame from base 1. Trimming at the junction amounts to 3 bases on V and 2 bases on J, and the germline ends lie 13 bases apart. The library was made by 5' RACE. Sequenced using a NextSeq 500. Unique molecular identifiers were attached to individual cDNA molecules in the TCR library protocol so that sequencing error and PCR bias could be corrected. TCR alpha and beta chains were both sequenced, and the abundances of alpha and beta sequences in each sample were closely correlated with each other. In the paper's pipeline: Decombinator V4 was used to annotate the V gene, J gene and CDR3 of the TCR sequences. TCRs were defined as expanded if a significant change between any two time points was detected under a Poisson model with p below 0.0001. TCR abundances were normalised to the total number of TCRs sequenced per sample and were expressed as counts per million. TRAV1-2 paired with TRAJ12, TRAJ20 or TRAJ33 defined MAIT TCRs, while TRAV10 paired with TRAJ18 defined iNKT TCRs. VDJdb, accessed on 1 November 2021, was searched for TCRs annotated for CMV, EBV and SARS-CoV-2, and TCRs annotated for more than one antigen were excluded. In TCRdb, the public reads were trimmed at Q25 with fastp and aligned with MiXCR, with productive beta chains retained. Duplicate CDR3 protein sequences are folded into a single record with the most common DNA and genes. Clone size and V and J calls follow TCRdb, not the original study. Present in this sample are tens of thousands of distinct CDR3 sequences, 10% of which were seen just once. The ten largest clones add up to around 4.3% of the sample.

The table lists this clonotype with many counts. The antigen it binds to is not known. Base qualities are not at hand, and no much larger clone is one base apart. Sequencing input: whole blood. This TCR was sampled from an adult who was a healthcare worker with PCR-confirmed SARS-CoV-2 infection or an uninfected control (not recorded which). The sequence joins TRBV9 to TRBJ2-3; TRBD2 is a weak D gene call, 6 bases matching. For the CDR3, the sequence is CASSAVPGLTDTQYF. The DNA is as follows: TGTGCCAGCAGCGCCGTACCGGGACTCACAGATACGCAGTATTTT.